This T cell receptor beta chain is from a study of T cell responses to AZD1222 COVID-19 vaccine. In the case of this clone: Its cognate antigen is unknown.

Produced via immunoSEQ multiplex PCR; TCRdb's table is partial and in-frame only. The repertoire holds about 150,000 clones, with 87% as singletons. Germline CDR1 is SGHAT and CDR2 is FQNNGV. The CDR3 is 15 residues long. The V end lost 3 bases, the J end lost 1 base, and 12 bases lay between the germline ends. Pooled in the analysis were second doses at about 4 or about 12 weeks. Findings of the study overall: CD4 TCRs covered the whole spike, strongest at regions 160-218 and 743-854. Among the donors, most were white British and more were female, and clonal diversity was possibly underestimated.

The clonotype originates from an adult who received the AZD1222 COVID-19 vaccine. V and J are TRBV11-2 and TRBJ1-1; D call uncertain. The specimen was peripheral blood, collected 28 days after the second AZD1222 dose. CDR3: CASSLIQGGNTEAFF. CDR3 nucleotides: TGTGCCAGCAGCTTGATCCAAGGCGGGAACACTGAAGCTTTCTTT.